This T cell receptor (beta chain) was found in a study of T-cell memory formation after mild COVID-19. Study-level points and caveats: Several responding clones turned up in pre-infection memory, indicating that cross-reactive memory may have taken part.

TCRdb re-called the 5' RACE reads with MiXCR, one entry per CDR3 protein. The table has approximately 170,000 distinct CDR3 sequences, over 10% seen once. As concerns this clonotype: Its antigen is still unknown.

Sequenced sample: PBMCs or a T cell subset sorted from them (not recorded which). This receptor was taken from a man between 18 and 29 years old who had mild COVID-19 (a few samples of this study predate the infection). Cell type and time point are not known.

CDR3 bases: TGCGCCAGCAGCTGGCGACCTCAAGAGACCCAGTACTTC. Translating gives CASSWRPQETQYF. The chain recombines TRBV5-1 with TRBJ2-5; D remains ambiguous. V gave up 3 bases and J gave up 2 bases, with 8 bases separating them. CDR3 length: 13 residues. Looked up from germline, CDR1 is SGHRS and CDR2 is YFSETQ.